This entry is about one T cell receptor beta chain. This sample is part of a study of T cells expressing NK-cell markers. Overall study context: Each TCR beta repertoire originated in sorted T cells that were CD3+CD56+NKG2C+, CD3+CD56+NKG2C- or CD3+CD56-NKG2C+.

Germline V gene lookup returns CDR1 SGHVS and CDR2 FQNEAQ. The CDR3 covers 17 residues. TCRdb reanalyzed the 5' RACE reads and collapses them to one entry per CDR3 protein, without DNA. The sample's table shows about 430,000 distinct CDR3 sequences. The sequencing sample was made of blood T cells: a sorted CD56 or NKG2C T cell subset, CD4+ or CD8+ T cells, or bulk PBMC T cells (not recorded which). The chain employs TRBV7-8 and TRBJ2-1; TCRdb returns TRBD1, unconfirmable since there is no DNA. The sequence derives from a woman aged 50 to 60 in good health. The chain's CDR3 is CASSPPGRGSSYNEQFF.